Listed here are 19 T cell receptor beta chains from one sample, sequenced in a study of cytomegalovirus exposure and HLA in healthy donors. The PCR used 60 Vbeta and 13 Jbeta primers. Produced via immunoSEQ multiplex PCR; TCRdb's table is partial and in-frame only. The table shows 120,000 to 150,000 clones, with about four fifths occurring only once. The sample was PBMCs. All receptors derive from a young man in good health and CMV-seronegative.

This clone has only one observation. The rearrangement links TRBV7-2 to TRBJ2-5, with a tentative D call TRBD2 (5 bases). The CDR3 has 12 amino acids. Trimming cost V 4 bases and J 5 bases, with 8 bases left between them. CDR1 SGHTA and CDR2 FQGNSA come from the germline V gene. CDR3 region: CASSSQRETQYF. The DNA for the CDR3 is TGTGCCAGCAGCTCTCAGCGGGAGACCCAGTACTTC. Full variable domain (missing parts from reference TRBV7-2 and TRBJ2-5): GAGVSQSPSNKVTEKGKDVELRCDPISGHTALYWYRQSLGQGLEFLIYFQGNSAPDKSGLPSDRFSAERTGGSVSTLTIQRTQQEDSAVYLCASSSQRETQYFGPGTRLLVL.

The CDR3 region is CASSARGRGSTNEKLFF. The DNA for the CDR3 is TGTGCCAGCAGCGCCAGGGGTCGGGGCTCAACTAATGAAAAACTGTTTTTT. This chain links TRBV7-9 with TRBJ1-4, with D maybe TRBD1 (6 bases). CDR3 size: 17 residues. Germline V lookup: CDR1 SEHNR, CDR2 FQNEAQ (reference sequence). The V gene lost 5 bases and the J gene lost 0 bases, with 16 bases spanning the gap.

Written as DNA, the CDR3 is TGTGCCAGCAGTTTACAGGGGGCGGCTGGCTACACCTTC. Amino acids: CASSLQGAAGYTF. The chain couples TRBV27 to TRBJ1-2, with 8 bases lining up with TRBD1. The CDR3 spans 13 residues. V was pared by 2 bases and J by 7 bases, with 3 bases of the junction left unmatched. Germline assignment: CDR1 MNHEY and CDR2 SMNVEV (reference sequence).

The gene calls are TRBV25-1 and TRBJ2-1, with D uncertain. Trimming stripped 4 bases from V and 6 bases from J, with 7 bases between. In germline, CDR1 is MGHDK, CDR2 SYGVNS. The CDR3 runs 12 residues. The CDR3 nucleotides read TGTGCCAGCAGTGTGCTGGCCAATGAGCAGTTCTTC. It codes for CASSVLANEQFF.

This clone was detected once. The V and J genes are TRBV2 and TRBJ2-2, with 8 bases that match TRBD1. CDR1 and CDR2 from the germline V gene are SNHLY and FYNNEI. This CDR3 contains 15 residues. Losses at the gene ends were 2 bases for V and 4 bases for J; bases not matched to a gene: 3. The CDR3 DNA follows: TGTGCCAGCAGTGAAATCGGACAGGGCACCGGGGAGCTGTTTTTT. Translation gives CASSEIGQGTGELFF.

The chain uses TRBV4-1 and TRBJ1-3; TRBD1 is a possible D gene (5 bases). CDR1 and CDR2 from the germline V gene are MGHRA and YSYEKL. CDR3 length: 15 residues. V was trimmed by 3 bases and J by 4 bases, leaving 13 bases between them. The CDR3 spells CASSHGGTKGNTIYF. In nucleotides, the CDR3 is TGCGCCAGCAGCCATGGAGGGACGAAAGGAAACACCATATATTTT.

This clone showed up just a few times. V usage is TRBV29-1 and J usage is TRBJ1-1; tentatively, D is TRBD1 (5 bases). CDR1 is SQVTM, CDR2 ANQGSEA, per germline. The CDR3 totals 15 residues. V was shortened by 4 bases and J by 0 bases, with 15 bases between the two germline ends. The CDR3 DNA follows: TGCAGCGTTGGACAGCTTCCTACCATGAACACTGAAGCTTTCTTT. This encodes CSVGQLPTMNTEAFF.

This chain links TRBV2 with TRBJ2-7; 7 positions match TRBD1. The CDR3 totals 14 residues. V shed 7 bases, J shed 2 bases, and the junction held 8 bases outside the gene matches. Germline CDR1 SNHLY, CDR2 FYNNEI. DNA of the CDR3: TGTGCCAGCACCTTTGACAGGGCGGCCTACGAGCAGTACTTC. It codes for CASTFDRAAYEQYF.

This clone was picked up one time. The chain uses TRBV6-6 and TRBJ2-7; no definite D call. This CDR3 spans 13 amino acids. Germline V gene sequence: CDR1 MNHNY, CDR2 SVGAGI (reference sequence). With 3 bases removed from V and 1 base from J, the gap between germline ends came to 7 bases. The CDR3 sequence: CASSYEFSYEQYF. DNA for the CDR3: TGTGCCAGCAGTTATGAGTTTTCCTACGAGCAGTACTTC.

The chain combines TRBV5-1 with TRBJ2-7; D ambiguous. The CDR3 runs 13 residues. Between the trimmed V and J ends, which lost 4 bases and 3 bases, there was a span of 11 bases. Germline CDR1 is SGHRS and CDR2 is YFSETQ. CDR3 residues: CASSKTYVYEQYF. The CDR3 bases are TGCGCCAGCAGCAAAACATATGTCTACGAGCAGTACTTC. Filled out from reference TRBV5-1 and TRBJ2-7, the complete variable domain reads KAGVTQTPRYLIKTRGQQVTLSCSPISGHRSVSWYQQTPGQGLQFLFEYFSETQRNKGNFPGRFSGRQFSNSRSEMNVSTLELGDSALYLCASSKTYVYEQYFGPGTRLTVT.

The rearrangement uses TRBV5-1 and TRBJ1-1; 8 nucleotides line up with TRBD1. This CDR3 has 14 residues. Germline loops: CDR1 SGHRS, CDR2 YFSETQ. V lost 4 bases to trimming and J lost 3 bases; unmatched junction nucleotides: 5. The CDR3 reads CASSTGQGYTEAFF. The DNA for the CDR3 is TGCGCCAGCAGCACCGGACAGGGCTACACTGAAGCTTTCTTT.

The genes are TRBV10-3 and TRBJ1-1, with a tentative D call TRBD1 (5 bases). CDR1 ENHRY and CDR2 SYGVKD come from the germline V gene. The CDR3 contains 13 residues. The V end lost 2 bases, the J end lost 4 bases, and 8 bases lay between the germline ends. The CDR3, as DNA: TGTGCCATCAGTGAGCACGGGGGCACTGAAGCTTTCTTT. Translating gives CAISEHGGTEAFF.

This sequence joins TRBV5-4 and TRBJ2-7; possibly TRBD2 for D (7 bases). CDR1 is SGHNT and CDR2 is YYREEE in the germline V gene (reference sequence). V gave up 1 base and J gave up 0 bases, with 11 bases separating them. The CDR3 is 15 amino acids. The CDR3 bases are TGTGCCAGCAGCTTGATCGGGGGGCTCTCCTACGAGCAGTACTTC. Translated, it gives CASSLIGGLSYEQYF. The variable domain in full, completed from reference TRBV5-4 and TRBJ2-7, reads ETGVTQSPTHLIKTRGQQVTLRCSSQSGHNTVSWYQQALGQGPQFIFQYYREEENGRGNFPPRFSGLQFPNYSSELNVNALELDDSALYLCASSLIGGLSYEQYFGPGTRLTVT.

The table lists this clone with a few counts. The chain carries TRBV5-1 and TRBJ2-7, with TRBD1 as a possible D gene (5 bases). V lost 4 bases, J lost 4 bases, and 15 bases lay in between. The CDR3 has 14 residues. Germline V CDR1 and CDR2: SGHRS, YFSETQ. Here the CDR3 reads CASSLDLGLYEQYF. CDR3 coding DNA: TGCGCCAGCAGCCTGGACCTGGGGCTATACGAGCAGTACTTC. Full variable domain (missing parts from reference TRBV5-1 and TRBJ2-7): KAGVTQTPRYLIKTRGQQVTLSCSPISGHRSVSWYQQTPGQGLQFLFEYFSETQRNKGNFPGRFSGRQFSNSRSEMNVSTLELGDSALYLCASSLDLGLYEQYFGPGTRLTVT.

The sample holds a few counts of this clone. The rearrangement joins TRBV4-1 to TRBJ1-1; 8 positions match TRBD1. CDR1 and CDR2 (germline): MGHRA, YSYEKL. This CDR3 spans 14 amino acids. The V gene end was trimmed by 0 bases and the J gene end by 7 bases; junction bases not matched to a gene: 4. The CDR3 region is CASSQDQGADEAFF. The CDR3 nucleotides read TGCGCCAGCAGCCAAGACCAGGGGGCGGATGAAGCTTTCTTT.

For the CDR3, the DNA is TGTGCCAGCAGCTTGGAAGAGGACAGGGGGCGCATAAATGAAAAACTGTTTTTT. Residues: CASSLEEDRGRINEKLFF. The chain employs TRBV5-6 and TRBJ1-4; 11 positions match TRBD1. The length of the CDR3 is 18 residues. In germline, CDR1 is SGHDT, CDR2 YYEEEE. V shed 0 bases, J shed 5 bases, and the junction held 9 bases outside the gene matches.

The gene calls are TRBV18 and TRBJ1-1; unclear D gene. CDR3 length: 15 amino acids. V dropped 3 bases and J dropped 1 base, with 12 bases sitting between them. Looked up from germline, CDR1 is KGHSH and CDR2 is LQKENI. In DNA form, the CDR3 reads TGTGCCAGCTCACCGACAAGTCTTGAGAACACTGAAGCTTTCTTT. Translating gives CASSPTSLENTEAFF. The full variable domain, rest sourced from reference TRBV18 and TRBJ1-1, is NAGVMQNPRHLVRRRGQEARLRCSPMKGHSHVYWYRQLPEEGLKFMVYLQKENIIDESGMPKERFSAEFPKEGPSILRIQQVVRGDSAAYFCASSPTSLENTEAFFGQGTRLTVV.

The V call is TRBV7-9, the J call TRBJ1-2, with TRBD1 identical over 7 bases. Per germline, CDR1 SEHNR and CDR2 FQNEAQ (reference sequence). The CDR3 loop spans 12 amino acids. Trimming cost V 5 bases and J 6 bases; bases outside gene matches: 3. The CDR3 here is CASSPGTDGYTF. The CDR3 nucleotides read TGTGCCAGCAGCCCCGGGACAGATGGCTACACCTTC.

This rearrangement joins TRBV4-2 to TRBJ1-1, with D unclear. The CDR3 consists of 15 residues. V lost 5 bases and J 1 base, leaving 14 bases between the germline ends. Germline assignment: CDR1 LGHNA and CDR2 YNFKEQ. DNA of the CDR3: TGTGCCAGCAGCTTCCCCGACGGGGAGAACACTGAAGCTTTCTTT. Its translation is CASSFPDGENTEAFF.